Sequencing of this T cell receptor beta chain was carried out in a study of T cell changes during pregnancy in multiple sclerosis. The data were produced by immunoSEQ multiplex PCR, yet TCRdb's version contains in-frame clones alone and is incomplete. The sample has over 65,000 clones, under 95% seen once. V gave up 8 bases and J gave up 3 bases, with 11 bases separating them. Germline-derived CDR1 and CDR2 are MDHEN and SYDVKM. This CDR3 is 13 amino acids long. The input for sequencing was peripheral blood, taken in the first trimester of pregnancy. This sequence joins TRBV28 and TRBJ1-5; the D gene is possibly TRBD1 (6 bases). The receptor was isolated from a female donor in good health, enrolled as a control in a pregnancy study. The CDR3 DNA reads TGTGCCAGCGGCTACAGGGCCAATCAGCCCCAGCATTTT. Protein sequence: CASGYRANQPQHF.